This T cell receptor beta chain was documented in a study of cytomegalovirus exposure and HLA in healthy donors. Study context: Roughly 180 million T cells yielded approximately 110 million unique TCR beta sequences in earlier analysis.

The PCR contained 60 Vbeta and 13 Jbeta primers. Produced via immunoSEQ multiplex PCR; TCRdb's table is partial and in-frame only. The sample lists about 200,000 clones, over 75% occurring once. Regarding this clone: No antigen is known for it.

With 5 bases removed from V and 6 bases from J, the gap between germline ends came to 11 bases. The germline V gene has CDR1 MNHNS and CDR2 SASEGT. This CDR3 has 13 amino acids. Study findings and constraints: A later analysis reportedly found that, within productive TCRs, an Asian-associated ancestry cluster had fewer N-insertions than the mean observed across the roughly 700 donors.

Specimen: PBMCs. The gene calls are TRBV6-1 and TRBJ1-5; D perhaps matches TRBD1 (6 bases). The TCR was taken from a woman in her twenties or thirties in good health and CMV-seronegative. CDR3 amino acids: CASSWTVIQPQHF. CDR3 DNA sequence: TGTGCCAGCAGTTGGACAGTTATTCAGCCCCAGCATTTT.